Listed here are 25 T cell receptor beta chains from one sample, sequenced in a study of blood T cell repertoires in COVID-19. Sequenced by immunoSEQ multiplex PCR; TCRdb stores in-frame clones only, minus some. The sample includes some 48,000 clones, over 90% of them seen just once. The sample comprised peripheral blood. The receptor set was obtained from a man aged 60-69 years with COVID-19, enrolled during active disease.

The rearrangement links TRBV7-3 to TRBJ2-7, with 7 positions matching TRBD2. The V gene end was trimmed by 3 bases and the J gene end by 3 bases; junction bases not matched to a gene: 11. The V gene's germline CDR1 is SGHTA and CDR2 FQGTGA. This CDR3 has 16 residues. The CDR3 nucleotides are TGTGCCAGCAGCTTCTCTTCGGGGCTAGCGGACTACGAGCAGTACTTC. Its translation: CASSFSSGLADYEQYF.

The gene calls are TRBV5-5 and TRBJ2-1; 15 nucleotides align to TRBD2. The V gene's germline CDR1 is SGHKS and CDR2 YYEKEE (reference sequence). V was pared by 3 bases and J by 5 bases, with 6 bases of the junction left unmatched. CDR3 length: 17 amino acids. This CDR3 reads CASSSPGLAGGNNEQFF. The CDR3 DNA reads TGTGCCAGCAGCTCCCCGGGACTAGCGGGGGGTAACAATGAGCAGTTCTTC.

The V call is TRBV2, the J call TRBJ2-7; perhaps TRBD1 as D (6 bases). The CDR3 has 16 residues. V was clipped by 6 bases and J by 2 bases, with 20 bases between them. Germline V gene lookup returns CDR1 SNHLY and CDR2 FYNNEI. The CDR3 DNA is TGTGCCAGCAGCGCCATTGGGACATCTGGAGCCTACGAGCAGTACTTC. Its protein is CASSAIGTSGAYEQYF.

The chain employs TRBV6-5 and TRBJ1-2, with TRBD1 identical over 9 bases. Trimming at V came to 5 bases and at J to 0 bases, leaving 4 bases not matched to a gene. Per germline, CDR1 MNHEY and CDR2 SVGAGI. CDR3 length: 15 residues. CDR3 sequence reads: CASSLDRGSNYGYTF. DNA for the CDR3: TGTGCCAGCAGTCTCGACAGGGGGTCTAACTATGGCTACACCTTC.

The CDR3 protein is CASRSPGRISYEQYF. The CDR3 DNA reads as TGTGCCAGCCGTAGCCCCGGCCGCATTTCCTACGAGCAGTACTTC. V is TRBV6-5 and J is TRBJ2-7; D uncertain. V lost 8 bases to trimming and J lost 1 base, with 18 bases between them. The germline gives CDR1 MNHEY, CDR2 SVGAGI. This CDR3 region has 15 residues.

The gene calls are TRBV29-1 and TRBJ1-3; no clear D. V gave up 1 base and J gave up 0 bases, with 7 bases separating them. CDR3 length: 14 residues. Germline assignment: CDR1 SQVTM and CDR2 ANQGSEA. The CDR3: CSVEGQFSGNTIYF. The CDR3 DNA follows: TGCAGCGTTGAAGGCCAGTTCTCTGGAAACACCATATATTTT.

This clone was detected only once. The chain joins TRBV19 to TRBJ2-3, with 7 positions matching TRBD2. The CDR3 has 13 amino acids. Germline assignment: CDR1 LNHDA and CDR2 SQIVND (reference sequence). The J segment lost 2 bases and the V segment lost 9 bases, leaving 5 bases of the junction unmatched. The CDR3 coding sequence is TGTGCCAGCTCTAGCGGATACACAGATACGCAGTATTTT. Protein sequence: CASSSGYTDTQYF.

V and J are TRBV4-1 and TRBJ2-5; maybe TRBD2 (6 bases). V lost 1 base and J lost 5, with 23 bases in between. The germline V gene encodes CDR1 MGHRA and CDR2 YSYEKL. The CDR3 contains 18 residues. Here the CDR3 reads CASSQAPTRGIYGETQYF. The CDR3 coding sequence is TGCGCCAGCAGCCAAGCCCCCACCCGGGGGATCTATGGGGAGACCCAGTACTTC.

V and J are TRBV27 and TRBJ2-2; D may be TRBD1 (5 bases). The germline V gene has CDR1 MNHEY and CDR2 SMNVEV (reference sequence). The germline V and J ends were trimmed by 3 bases and 1 base, with 12 bases remaining between them. The CDR3 sequence is 16 residues long. The CDR3, as DNA: TGTGCCAGCAGTTTGGGGCAGTATGGGAACACCGGGGAGCTGTTTTTT. It yields the protein CASSLGQYGNTGELFF.

The chain joins TRBV3-1 (or the pseudogene TRBV3-2) to TRBJ1-1; D is undetermined. Germline V gene lookup returns CDR1 LGHDT and CDR2 YNNKEL (reference sequence). Trimming cost V 3 bases and J 0 bases, with 8 bases left between them. The CDR3 is 14 amino acids. The CDR3 loop reads CASSQRGMNTEAFF. Written as DNA, the CDR3 is TGTGCCAGCAGCCAGCGAGGGATGAACACTGAAGCTTTCTTT.

This chain links TRBV25-1 with TRBJ1-1; tentatively, D is TRBD1 (6 bases). Germline loops: CDR1 MGHDK, CDR2 SYGVNS. Trimming removed 8 bases from V and 6 bases from J, with 22 bases in between. This CDR3 is 15 amino acids long. The CDR3: CASFRFRQGLAEAFF. As DNA, the CDR3 is TGTGCCAGCTTTCGGTTCCGGCAGGGGCTAGCTGAAGCTTTCTTT.

The rearrangement uses TRBV9 and TRBJ2-1, with 10 positions matching TRBD1. CDR3 size: 14 residues. Germline CDR1 and CDR2: SGDLS and YYNGEE. V shed 2 bases, J shed 9 bases, and the junction held 5 bases outside the gene matches. The CDR3 spells CASSVGQGDGEQFF. CDR3 in DNA: TGTGCCAGCAGCGTCGGACAGGGGGACGGTGAGCAGTTCTTC.

The chain recombines TRBV3-1 (or the pseudogene TRBV3-2) with TRBJ1-1; no firm D call. The V gene's germline CDR1 is LGHDT and CDR2 YNNKEL (reference sequence). The CDR3 runs to 15 residues. V was trimmed by 0 bases and J by 1 base, leaving 9 bases between them. CDR3 sequence (DNA): TGTGCCAGCAGCCAAGACGGAGGATGGAACACTGAAGCTTTCTTT. This gives the protein CASSQDGGWNTEAFF.

The chain uses TRBV3-1 (or the pseudogene TRBV3-2) and TRBJ2-7; TRBD1 might be the D (6 bases). Trimming removed 4 bases at V and 4 bases at J, with 14 bases between. This CDR3 has 14 amino acids. Looked up from germline, CDR1 is LGHDT and CDR2 is YNNKEL (reference sequence). The CDR3 region has the DNA TGTGCCAGCAGCCCAGACAGGCTGGCGTACGAGCAGTACTTC. This codes for CASSPDRLAYEQYF.

This rearrangement joins TRBV24-1 to TRBJ1-4, with 8 bases aligning to TRBD1. The CDR3 is 17 amino acids. Per germline, CDR1 KGHDR and CDR2 SFDVKD. The V segment lost 4 bases and the J segment 8 bases; nucleotides outside the gene matches: 14. The CDR3 region is CATSDPFSGQGGEKLFF. The CDR3 DNA sequence: TGTGCCACCAGTGACCCTTTCTCCGGACAGGGTGGCGAAAAACTGTTTTTT.

This sequence joins TRBV2 and TRBJ1-2; unclear D gene. Germline CDR1 SNHLY, CDR2 FYNNEI. The CDR3 extends over 13 amino acids. Trimming stripped 4 bases from V and 1 base from J, with 7 bases between. The CDR3 loop reads CASSVEVNYGYTF. The CDR3, as DNA: TGTGCCAGCAGTGTTGAGGTTAACTATGGCTACACCTTC.

V usage is TRBV19 and J usage is TRBJ1-1; 8 nucleotides line up with TRBD1. The CDR3 length is 14 residues. CDR1 is LNHDA, CDR2 SQIVND, per germline (reference sequence). The J segment lost 3 bases and the V segment lost 7 bases, leaving 7 bases of the junction unmatched. The CDR3: CASTQGAFDTEAFF. The DNA of the CDR3 is TGTGCCAGTACGCAGGGGGCGTTCGACACTGAAGCTTTCTTT.

The V and J genes are TRBV19 and TRBJ1-2; D may be TRBD1 (5 bases). The CDR3 length is 14 residues. V gave up 4 bases and J gave up 3 bases, with 12 bases separating them. Looked up from germline, CDR1 is LNHDA and CDR2 is SQIVND (reference sequence). The CDR3 region is CASSTPGYDYGYTF. The CDR3 nucleotides read TGTGCCAGTAGTACCCCAGGGTACGACTATGGCTACACCTTC.

The CDR3: CASTDRNTEAFF. The CDR3 nucleotides read TGTGCCAGCACGGACAGAAACACTGAAGCTTTCTTT. The rearrangement uses TRBV18 and TRBJ1-1, with D perhaps matching TRBD1 (6 bases). CDR1 is KGHSH, CDR2 LQKENI, per germline. Trimming took off 8 bases at V and 2 bases at J, with 9 bases between the two ends. The CDR3 contains 12 residues.

The chain uses TRBV3-1 (or the pseudogene TRBV3-2) and TRBJ2-7; D might be TRBD2 (5 bases). The CDR3 runs to 16 residues. V was pared by 1 base and J by 5 bases, with 18 bases between. The germline gives CDR1 LGHDT, CDR2 YNNKEL (reference sequence). The CDR3 reads CASSQVADSESHEQYF. The CDR3 DNA follows: TGTGCCAGCAGCCAAGTGGCGGACTCCGAAAGCCACGAGCAGTACTTC.

V gene TRBV19 combines with J gene TRBJ2-2; 15 nucleotides match TRBD2. Germline V gene data show CDR1 as LNHDA and CDR2 as SQIVND (reference sequence). The CDR3 is made up of 19 amino acids. Trimming at V came to 6 bases and at J to 5 bases, leaving 13 bases not matched to a gene. CDR3 nucleotides: TGTGCCAGTAGGGGGAGTCCGGGACTAGCGGGAGGACGAACCGGGGAGCTGTTTTTT. This codes for CASRGSPGLAGGRTGELFF.

The chain has TRBV7-2 and TRBJ1-1; unclear D gene. V was cut by 1 base and J by 8 bases, with 5 bases left in between. This CDR3 spans 11 amino acids. Germline CDR1 SGHTA, CDR2 FQGNSA. The CDR3 DNA reads as TGTGCCAGCAGCTTAGGCCGGGAAGCTTTCTTT. Translating it yields CASSLGREAFF.

Worth noting for this clone: Germline is not matched at one junction end, which may reflect a read error. The rearrangement joins TRBV28 to TRBJ1-5; D is unclear. Germline CDR1 is MDHEN and CDR2 is SYDVKM. There are 12 residues in the CDR3. The CDR3 bases are TGTGCCGGCAGACGGGGCAATCAGCCCCAGCATTTT. Translating gives CAGRRGNQPQHF.

The J gene is TRBJ1-1, the V gene TRBV19, with 7 bases aligning to TRBD1. CDR1 is LNHDA, CDR2 SQIVND, per germline (reference sequence). The CDR3 length is 18 residues. With V trimmed by 7 bases and J by 5 bases, 22 bases remained unmatched. In DNA, the CDR3 is TGTGCCAGTACCTTATGGTTGAAAGGGGGCGAGGGGGGAACTGAAGCTTTCTTT. Protein sequence: CASTLWLKGGEGGTEAFF.

This clone has more than one count but fewer than ten. The V gene is TRBV2, the J gene TRBJ2-7; a possible D gene is TRBD1 (5 bases). CDR1 is SNHLY and CDR2 is FYNNEI in the germline V gene. V shed 6 bases and J shed 6 bases, with 15 bases lying between them. The CDR3 length is 13 residues. The CDR3, as DNA: TGTGCCAGCAGAGGGCAGGGTACGTCCGAGCAGTACTTC. This sequence encodes CASRGQGTSEQYF.